This T cell receptor (beta chain) was identified during a study of identical twins. CDR1 is MNHEY and CDR2 is SMNVEV in the germline V gene (reference sequence). The CDR3 is 16 amino acids. V was shortened by 1 base and J by 4 bases, with 14 bases between the two germline ends. Via MiXCR, TCRdb re-called the 5' RACE reads, giving one row per CDR3 protein. The sample has 1.5 million to 2 million distinct CDR3 sequences, about 30% seen once. The chain carries TRBV27 and TRBJ2-1, with D uncertain. The sequence derives from a newborn girl in good health. The sample comprised cord blood. In nucleotides, the CDR3 is TGTGCCAGCAGTTTATATTTCGTCGAGGTATACAATGAGCAGTTCTTC. It encodes CASSLYFVEVYNEQFF.